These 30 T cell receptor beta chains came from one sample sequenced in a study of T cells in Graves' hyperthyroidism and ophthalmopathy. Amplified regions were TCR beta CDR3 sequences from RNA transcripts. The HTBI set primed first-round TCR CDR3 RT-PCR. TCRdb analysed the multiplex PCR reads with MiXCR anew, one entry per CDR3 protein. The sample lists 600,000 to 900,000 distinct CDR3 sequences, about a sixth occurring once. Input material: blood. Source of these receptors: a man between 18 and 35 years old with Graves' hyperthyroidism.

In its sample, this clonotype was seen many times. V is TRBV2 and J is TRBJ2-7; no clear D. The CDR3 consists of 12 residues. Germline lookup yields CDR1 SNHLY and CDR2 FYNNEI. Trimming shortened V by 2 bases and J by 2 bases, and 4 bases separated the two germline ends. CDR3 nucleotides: TGTGCCAGCAGTGAAATGACCTACGAGCAGTACTTC. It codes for CASSEMTYEQYF.

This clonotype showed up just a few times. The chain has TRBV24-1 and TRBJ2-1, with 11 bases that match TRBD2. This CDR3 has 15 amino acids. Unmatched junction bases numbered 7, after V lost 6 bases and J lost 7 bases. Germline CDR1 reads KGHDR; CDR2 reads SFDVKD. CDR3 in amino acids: CATSKLAGDGNEQFF. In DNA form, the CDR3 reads TGTGCCACCAGTAAACTAGCGGGAGATGGAAATGAGCAGTTCTTC.

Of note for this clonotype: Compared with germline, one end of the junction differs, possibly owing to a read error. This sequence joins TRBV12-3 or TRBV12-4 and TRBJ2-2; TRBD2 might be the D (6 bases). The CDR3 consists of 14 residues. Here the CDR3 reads CASSVMVDTGGLFF. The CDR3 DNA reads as TGTGCCAGCAGTGTTATGGTTGACACCGGGGGGCTGTTTTTT.

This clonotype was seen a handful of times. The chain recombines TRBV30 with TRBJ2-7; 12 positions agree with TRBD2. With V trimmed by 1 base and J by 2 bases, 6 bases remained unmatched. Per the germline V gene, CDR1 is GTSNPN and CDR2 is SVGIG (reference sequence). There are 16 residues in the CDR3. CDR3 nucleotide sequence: TGTGCCTGGAGTGGACTAGCGGGAGTCAAACCCTACGAGCAGTACTTC. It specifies CAWSGLAGVKPYEQYF.

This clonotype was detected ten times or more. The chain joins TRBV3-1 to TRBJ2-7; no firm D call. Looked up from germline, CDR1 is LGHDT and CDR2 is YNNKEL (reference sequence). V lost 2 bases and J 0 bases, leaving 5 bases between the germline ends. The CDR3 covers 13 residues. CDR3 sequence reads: CASSQPFSYEQYF. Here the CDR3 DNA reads TGTGCCAGCAGCCAACCGTTCTCCTACGAGCAGTACTTC.

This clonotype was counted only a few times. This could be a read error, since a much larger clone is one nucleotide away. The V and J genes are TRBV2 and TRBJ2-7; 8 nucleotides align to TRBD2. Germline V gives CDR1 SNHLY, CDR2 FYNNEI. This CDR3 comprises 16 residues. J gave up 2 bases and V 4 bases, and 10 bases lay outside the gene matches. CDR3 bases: TGTGCCAGCAGTGGCCTCGGTAGCGGGGACGCCTACGAGCAGTACTTC. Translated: CASSGLGSGDAYEQYF.

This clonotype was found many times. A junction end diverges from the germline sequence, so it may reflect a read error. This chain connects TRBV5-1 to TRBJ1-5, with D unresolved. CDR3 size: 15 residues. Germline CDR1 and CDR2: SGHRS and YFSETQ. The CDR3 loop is CASSLEGYSNQPQHF. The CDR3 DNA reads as TGTGCCAGCAGTTTGGAGGGCTATAGCAATCAGCCCCAGCATTTT.

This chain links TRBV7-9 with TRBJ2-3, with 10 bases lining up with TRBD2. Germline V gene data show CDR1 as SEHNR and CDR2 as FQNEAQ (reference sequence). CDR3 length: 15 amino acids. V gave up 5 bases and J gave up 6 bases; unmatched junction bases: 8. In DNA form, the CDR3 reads TGTGCCAGCAGCACCTCTAGCGGGAGTCCCGATACGCAGTATTTT. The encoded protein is CASSTSSGSPDTQYF. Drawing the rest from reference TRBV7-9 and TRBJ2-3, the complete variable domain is DTGVSQNPRHKITKRGQNVTFRCDPISEHNRLYWYRQTLGQGPEFLTYFQNEAQLEKSRLLSDRFSAERPKGSFSTLEIQRTEQGDSAMYLCASSTSSGSPDTQYFGPGTRLTVL.

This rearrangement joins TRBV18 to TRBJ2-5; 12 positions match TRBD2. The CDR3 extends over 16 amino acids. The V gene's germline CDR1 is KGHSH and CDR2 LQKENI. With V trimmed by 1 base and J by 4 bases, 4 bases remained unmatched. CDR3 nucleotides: TGTGCCAGCTCACCACGACTAGCGGGAGCGGTAGAGACCCAGTACTTC. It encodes CASSPRLAGAVETQYF.

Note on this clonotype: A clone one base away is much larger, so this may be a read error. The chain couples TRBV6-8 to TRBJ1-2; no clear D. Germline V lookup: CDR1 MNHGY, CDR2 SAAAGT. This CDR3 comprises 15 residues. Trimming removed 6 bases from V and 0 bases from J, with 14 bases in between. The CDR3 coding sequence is TGTGCCAGCAGAGCACGGGGATCAGCTAACTATGGCTACACCTTC. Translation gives CASRARGSANYGYTF.

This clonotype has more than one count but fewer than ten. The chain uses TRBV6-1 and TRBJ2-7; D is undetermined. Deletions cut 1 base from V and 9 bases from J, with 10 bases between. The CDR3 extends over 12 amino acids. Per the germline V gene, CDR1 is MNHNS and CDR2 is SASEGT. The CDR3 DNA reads TGTGCCAGCAGTGAAGGCCGGGCCGGGCAGTACTTC. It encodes CASSEGRAGQYF.

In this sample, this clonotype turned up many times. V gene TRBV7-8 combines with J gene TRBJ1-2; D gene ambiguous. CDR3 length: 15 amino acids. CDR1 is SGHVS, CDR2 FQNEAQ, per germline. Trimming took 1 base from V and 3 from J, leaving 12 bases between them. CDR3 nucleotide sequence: TGTGCCAGCAGCTTAGAACGGGGAAGGGACTATGGCTACACCTTC. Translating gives CASSLERGRDYGYTF. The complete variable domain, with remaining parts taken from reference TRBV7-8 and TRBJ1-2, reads GAGVSQSPRYKVAKRGQDVALRCDPISGHVSLFWYQQALGQGPEFLTYFQNEAQLDKSGLPSDRFFAERPEGSVSTLKIQRTQQEDSAVYLCASSLERGRDYGYTFGSGTRLTVV.

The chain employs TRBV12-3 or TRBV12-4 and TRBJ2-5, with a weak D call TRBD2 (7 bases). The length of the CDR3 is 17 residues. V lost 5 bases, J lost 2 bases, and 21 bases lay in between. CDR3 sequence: CASSQQGGGSWQETQYF. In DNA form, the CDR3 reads TGTGCCAGCAGTCAACAGGGCGGCGGGAGCTGGCAAGAGACCCAGTACTTC.

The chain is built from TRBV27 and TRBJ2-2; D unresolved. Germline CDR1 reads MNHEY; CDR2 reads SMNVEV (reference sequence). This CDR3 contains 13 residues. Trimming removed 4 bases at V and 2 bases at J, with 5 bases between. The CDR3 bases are TGTGCCAGCAGTTCACACAACACCGGGGAGCTGTTTTTT. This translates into CASSSHNTGELFF.

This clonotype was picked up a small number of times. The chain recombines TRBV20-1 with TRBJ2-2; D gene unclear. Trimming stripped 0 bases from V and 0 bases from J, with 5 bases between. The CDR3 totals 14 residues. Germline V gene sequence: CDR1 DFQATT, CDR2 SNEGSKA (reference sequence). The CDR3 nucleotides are TGCAGTGCTAGAGATTGGGCGAACACCGGGGAGCTGTTTTTT. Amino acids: CSARDWANTGELFF.

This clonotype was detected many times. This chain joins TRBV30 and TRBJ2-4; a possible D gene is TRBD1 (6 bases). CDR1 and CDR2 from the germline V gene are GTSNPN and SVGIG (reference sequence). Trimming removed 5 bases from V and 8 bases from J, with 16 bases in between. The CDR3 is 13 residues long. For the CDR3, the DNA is TGTGCCTGGGGACCTAGGGGGTGGGACATTCAGTACTTC. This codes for CAWGPRGWDIQYF.

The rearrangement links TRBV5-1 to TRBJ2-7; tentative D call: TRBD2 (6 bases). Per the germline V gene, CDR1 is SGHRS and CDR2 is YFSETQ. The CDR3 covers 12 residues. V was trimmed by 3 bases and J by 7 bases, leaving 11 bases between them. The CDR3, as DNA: TGCGCCAGCAGCTGGTGGGGGAGGGAGCAGTACTTC. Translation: CASSWWGREQYF.

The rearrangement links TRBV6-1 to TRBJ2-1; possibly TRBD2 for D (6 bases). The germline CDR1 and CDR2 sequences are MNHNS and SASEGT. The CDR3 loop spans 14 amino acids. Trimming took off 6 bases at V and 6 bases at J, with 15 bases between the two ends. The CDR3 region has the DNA TGTGCCAGCAGACCTAGCGCCTGGGGCAATGAGCAGTTCTTC. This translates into CASRPSAWGNEQFF.

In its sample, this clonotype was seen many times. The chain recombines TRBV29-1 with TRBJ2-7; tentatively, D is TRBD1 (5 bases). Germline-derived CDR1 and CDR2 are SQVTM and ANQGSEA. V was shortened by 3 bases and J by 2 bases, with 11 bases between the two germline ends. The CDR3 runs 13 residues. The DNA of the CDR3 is TGCAGCGTTGATGGGCAGGGTACCTACGAGCAGTACTTC. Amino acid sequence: CSVDGQGTYEQYF.

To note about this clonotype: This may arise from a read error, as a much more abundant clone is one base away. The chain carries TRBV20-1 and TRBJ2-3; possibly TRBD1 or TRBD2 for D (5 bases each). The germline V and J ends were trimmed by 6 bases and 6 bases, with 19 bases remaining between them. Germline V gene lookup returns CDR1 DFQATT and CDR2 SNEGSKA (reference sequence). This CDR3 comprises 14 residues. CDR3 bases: TGCAGTGCCCAACCCGGGACCGAGGGTGATACGCAGTATTTT. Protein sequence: CSAQPGTEGDTQYF.

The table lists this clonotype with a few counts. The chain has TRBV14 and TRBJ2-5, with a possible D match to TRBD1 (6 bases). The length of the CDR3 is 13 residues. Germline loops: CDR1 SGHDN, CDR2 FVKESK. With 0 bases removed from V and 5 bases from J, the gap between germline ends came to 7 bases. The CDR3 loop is CASSQERGETQYF. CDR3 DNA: TGTGCCAGCAGCCAAGAGAGGGGGGAGACCCAGTACTTC.

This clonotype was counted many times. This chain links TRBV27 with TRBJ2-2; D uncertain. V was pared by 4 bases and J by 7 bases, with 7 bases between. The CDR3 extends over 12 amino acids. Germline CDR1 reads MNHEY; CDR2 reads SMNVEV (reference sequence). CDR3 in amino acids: CASSSPHGELFF. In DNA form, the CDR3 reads TGTGCCAGCAGTTCCCCCCACGGGGAGCTGTTTTTT.

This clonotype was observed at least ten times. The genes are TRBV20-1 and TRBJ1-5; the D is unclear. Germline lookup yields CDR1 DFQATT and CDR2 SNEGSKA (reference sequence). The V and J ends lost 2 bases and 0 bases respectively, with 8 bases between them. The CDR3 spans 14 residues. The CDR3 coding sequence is TGCAGTGCTAGACGGCTCTATAGCAATCAGCCCCAGCATTTT. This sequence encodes CSARRLYSNQPQHF.

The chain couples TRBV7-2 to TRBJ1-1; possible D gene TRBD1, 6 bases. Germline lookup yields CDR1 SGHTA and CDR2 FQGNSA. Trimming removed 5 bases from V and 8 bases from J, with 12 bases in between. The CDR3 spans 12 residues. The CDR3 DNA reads TGTGCCAGCAGCCGGTACAGGGCCGAAGCTTTCTTT. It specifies CASSRYRAEAFF.

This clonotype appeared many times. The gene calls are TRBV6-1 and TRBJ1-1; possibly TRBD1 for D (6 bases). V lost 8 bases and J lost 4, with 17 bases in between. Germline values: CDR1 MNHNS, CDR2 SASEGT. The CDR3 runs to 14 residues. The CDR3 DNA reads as TGTGCCAGCTTTAGAGGAGGGGGGGCCACTGAAGCTTTCTTT. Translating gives CASFRGGGATEAFF.

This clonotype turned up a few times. CDR3 sequence reads: CASTPRGTTQYF. For the CDR3, the DNA is TGTGCCAGCACTCCGCGGGGCACGACCCAGTACTTC. The chain recombines TRBV7-8 with TRBJ2-5; maybe TRBD2 (6 bases). V lost 7 bases to trimming and J lost 7 bases, with 13 bases between them. The CDR3 consists of 12 residues. The germline V gene has CDR1 SGHVS and CDR2 FQNEAQ. Supplemented by reference TRBV7-8 and TRBJ2-5, the full variable domain reads GAGVSQSPRYKVAKRGQDVALRCDPISGHVSLFWYQQALGQGPEFLTYFQNEAQLDKSGLPSDRFFAERPEGSVSTLKIQRTQQEDSAVYLCASTPRGTTQYFGPGTRLLVL.

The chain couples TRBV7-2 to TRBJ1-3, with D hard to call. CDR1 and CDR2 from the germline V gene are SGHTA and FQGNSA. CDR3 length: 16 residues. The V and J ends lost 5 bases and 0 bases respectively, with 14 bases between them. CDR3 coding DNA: TGTGCCAGCAGCAATTATTTACGTACCTCTGGAAACACCATATATTTT. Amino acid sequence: CASSNYLRTSGNTIYF.

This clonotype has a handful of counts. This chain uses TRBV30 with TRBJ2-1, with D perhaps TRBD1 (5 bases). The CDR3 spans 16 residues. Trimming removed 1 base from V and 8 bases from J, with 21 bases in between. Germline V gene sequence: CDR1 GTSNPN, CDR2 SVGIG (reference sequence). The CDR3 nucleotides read TGTGCCTGGAGTGCCTGGGGCCGTGACTTTCTGGATGAGCAGTTCTTC. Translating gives CAWSAWGRDFLDEQFF. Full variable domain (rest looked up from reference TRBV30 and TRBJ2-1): SQTIHQWPATLVQPVGSPLSLECTVEGTSNPNLYWYRQAAGRGLQLLFYSVGIGQISSEVPQNLSASRPQDRQFILSSKKLLLSDSGFYLCAWSAWGRDFLDEQFFGPGTRLTVL.

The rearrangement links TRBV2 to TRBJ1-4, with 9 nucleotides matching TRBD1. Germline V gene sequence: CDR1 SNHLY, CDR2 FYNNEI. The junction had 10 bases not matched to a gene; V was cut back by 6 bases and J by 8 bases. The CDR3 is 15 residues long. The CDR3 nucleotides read TGTGCCAGCAGCCCTCAGGGACAGGGAGACGAAAAACTGTTTTTT. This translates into CASSPQGQGDEKLFF. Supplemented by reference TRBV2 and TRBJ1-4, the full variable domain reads EPEVTQTPSHQVTQMGQEVILRCVPISNHLYFYWYRQILGQKVEFLVSFYNNEISEKSEIFDDQFSVERPDGSNFTLKIRSTKLEDSAMYFCASSPQGQGDEKLFFGSGTQLSVL.

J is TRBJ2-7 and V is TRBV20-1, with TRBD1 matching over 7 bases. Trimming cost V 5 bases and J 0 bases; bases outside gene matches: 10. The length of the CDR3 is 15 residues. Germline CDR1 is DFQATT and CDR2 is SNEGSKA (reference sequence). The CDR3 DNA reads TGCAGTGCTGTACGGACAGGTGGGGTCTCCTACGAGCAGTACTTC. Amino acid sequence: CSAVRTGGVSYEQYF.